This T cell receptor (beta chain) was recorded in a study of T cells in Graves' hyperthyroidism and ophthalmopathy. For the study at large: The authors collected peripheral blood at initial diagnosis, before any treatment.

There are many counts of this clonotype. Amplified TCR beta CDR3 regions came from RNA transcripts. The TCR CDR3 first-round RT-PCR relied on the HTBI primer set. One entry per CDR3 protein results from TCRdb running MiXCR on the multiplex PCR reads. The table shows 530,000 or so distinct CDR3 sequences, with less than 25% occurring only once. The CDR3 sequence is 13 residues long. Unmatched junction bases numbered 3, after V lost 3 bases and J lost 5 bases. V and J are TRBV12-3 or TRBV12-4 and TRBJ2-7, with 8 nucleotides matching TRBD1. The TCR sequence derives from a woman aged 30 to 39 with Graves' ophthalmopathy. The sequenced sample was blood. In nucleotides, the CDR3 is TGTGCCAGCAGTTTGACAGGGGTCGACGAGCAGTACTTC. Encoded protein: CASSLTGVDEQYF.